This T cell receptor (beta chain) is from a study of regulatory T cells in long-lasting Graves disease (dated by TCRdb to the early 2020s). With respect to the entire study: Persistent Graves' disease meant more than 5 years of antithyroid drug treatment with TSH receptor autoantibodies that stayed positive. Patients with persistent Graves' disease were compared with patients with newly diagnosed Graves' disease using TCR sequencing and RNA sequencing of peripheral blood. The study took place in China and was registered as a clinical trial. TCR sequencing covered some 13 persistent and roughly 20 newly diagnosed Graves' disease patients, some 33 samples in total. Persistent Graves' disease patients in the clinical cohort had taken antithyroid drugs for approximately 10 years on average.

At least ten counts were recorded for this clonotype. The antigen this receptor binds is unknown. Within one base of it there is no much larger clone, and no base qualities were kept. What the work shows at the level of the full study, not this receptor alone: Persistent disease showed preferential use of TRBV28, TRBJ1-2 and TRBJ2-5, whereas newly diagnosed disease favored TRBV20-1 and TRBJ2-1. Persistent Graves' disease patients showed lower TCR Shannon entropy and fewer highly expanded clones than newly diagnosed patients, suggesting clonal expansion. The authors acknowledged the small sample size as a limitation that may reduce accuracy. Peripheral blood alone was examined, since thyroid tissue, which constituted the primary lesion, could not be accessed. Persistent patients shared more public clonotypes among themselves (2,741) than newly diagnosed patients did (about 970). Sequencing and analysis were restricted to the TCR beta chain.

The CDR3 runs 12 amino acids, cysteine and phenylalanine included. This entry keeps only the CDR3 DNA: 36 bases, framed from base 1. The germline ends are 6 bases apart after V is trimmed by 4 bases and J by 3 bases. The germline V gene yields MNHEY for CDR1 and SVGAGI for CDR2. Interpreted using the paper, the time point label stands for: persistent/refractory GD, antithyroid drugs over 5 years with positive TRAb. RNA was extracted from PBMCs in TRIzol for both TCR sequencing and RNA sequencing. The diagnosis of Graves' disease followed American Thyroid Association guidelines. The patients came from an endocrinology department in Xi'an, China. Each patient gave approximately 9.7 milliliters of peripheral blood, collected in an EDTA anticoagulant tube. Ficoll Paque Plus density gradient separation was used to isolate PBMCs, and no further T cell sorting was done. An Agilent 2100 Bioanalyzer and agarose gel were used to check RNA quality, and a NanoDrop 2000 was used to measure RNA concentration.

Library preparation used multiplex PCR. Sequencing took place on an Illumina HiSeq 4000. iRepertoire HTBI primers and Arm-PCR amplification of CDR3 regions were used to construct TCR beta libraries. Gel purification was performed on PCR products prior to sequencing. As for the authors' bioinformatics: A total of roughly 65 TRBV and 14 TRBJ segments were identified across samples and were used for gene usage analysis of CDR3 amino acid clonotypes. Filtered high-quality paired reads were merged into contigs using COPE and FqMerger. BLAST was used to align contigs to IMGT TRBV, TRBD and TRBJ reference genes, and CDR3 was defined according to IMGT. Any clonotype with a frequency above 0.1% was counted as a highly expanded clone. Repertoire diversity was measured by Shannon entropy, and V-J evenness by the Gini coefficient. Clonotypes shared by more than one individual were considered public. TCRdb ran its own pipeline on the public reads, namely fastp trimming at Q25 and MiXCR clone calling, and kept in-frame beta chains. CDR3 protein duplicates are merged, each entry listing the most common genes and DNA. Clone size and V and J calls follow TCRdb, not the original study. Across this sample there are about 340,000 distinct CDR3 sequences, with around a fifth seen only once. The top ten clonotypes cover just under 30% of the sample.

The receptor was isolated from a female donor with Graves disease. The chain is made from TRBV6-5 and TRBJ1-1; a confident D gene designation cannot be given. The material sequenced was peripheral blood mononuclear cells (PBMCs), taken when the disease was refractory, from a patient treated with antithyroid drugs. The CDR3 sequence is CASSFRDTEAFF. The DNA reads as follows: TGTGCCAGCAGTTTTAGGGACACTGAAGCTTTCTTT.